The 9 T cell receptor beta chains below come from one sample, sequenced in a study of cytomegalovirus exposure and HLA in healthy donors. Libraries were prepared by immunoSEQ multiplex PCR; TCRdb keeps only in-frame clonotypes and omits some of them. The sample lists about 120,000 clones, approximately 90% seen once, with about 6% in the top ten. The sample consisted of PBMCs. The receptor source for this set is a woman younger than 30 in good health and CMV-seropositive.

CDR3 amino acids: CASSVGLDAGGPYNEQFF. The CDR3 DNA reads as TGTGCCAGCAGCGTAGGTCTCGACGCGGGAGGGCCCTACAATGAGCAGTTCTTC. The rearrangement joins TRBV9 to TRBJ2-1, with 9 bases lining up with TRBD2. CDR3 length equals 18 residues. Germline-derived CDR1 and CDR2 are SGDLS and YYNGEE. Trimming cost V 0 bases and J 2 bases; bases outside gene matches: 9.

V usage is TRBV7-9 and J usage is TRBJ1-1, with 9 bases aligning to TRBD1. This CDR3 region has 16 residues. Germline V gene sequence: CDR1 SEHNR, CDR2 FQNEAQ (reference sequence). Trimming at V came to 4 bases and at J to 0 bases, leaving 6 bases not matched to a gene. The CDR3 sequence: CASSSGTGIMNTEAFF. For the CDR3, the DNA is TGTGCCAGCAGCTCCGGGACAGGGATCATGAACACTGAAGCTTTCTTT.

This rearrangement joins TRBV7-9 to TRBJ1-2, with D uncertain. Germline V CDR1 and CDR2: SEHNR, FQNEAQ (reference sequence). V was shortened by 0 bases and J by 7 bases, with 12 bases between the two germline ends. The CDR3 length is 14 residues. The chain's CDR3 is CASSLASTPAGYTF. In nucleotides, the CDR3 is TGTGCCAGCAGCTTAGCGTCGACACCGGCTGGCTACACCTTC.

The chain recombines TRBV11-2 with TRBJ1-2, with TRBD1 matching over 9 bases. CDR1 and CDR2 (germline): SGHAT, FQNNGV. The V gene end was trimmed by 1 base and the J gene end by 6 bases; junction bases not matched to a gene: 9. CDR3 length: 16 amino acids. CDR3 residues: CASSLGGTGLFDGYTF. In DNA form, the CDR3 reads TGTGCCAGCAGCTTAGGGGGGACAGGGCTATTCGATGGCTACACCTTC. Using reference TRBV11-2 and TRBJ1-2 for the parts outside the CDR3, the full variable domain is EAGVAQSPRYKIIEKRQSVAFWCNPISGHATLYWYQQILGQGPKLLIQFQNNGVVDDSQLPKDRFSAERLKGVDSTLKIQPAKLEDSAVYLCASSLGGTGLFDGYTFGSGTRLTVV.

The CDR3 sequence: CASRGGQQSSGANVLTF. For the CDR3, the DNA is TGTGCCAGCAGAGGGGGACAGCAATCCTCTGGGGCCAACGTCCTGACTTTC. The gene calls are TRBV5-6 and TRBJ2-6; 7 bases agree with TRBD1. CDR1 and CDR2 from the germline V gene are SGHDT and YYEEEE. CDR3 length equals 17 residues. V trimming: 5 bases; J trimming: 0 bases; junction bases outside the gene matches: 8.

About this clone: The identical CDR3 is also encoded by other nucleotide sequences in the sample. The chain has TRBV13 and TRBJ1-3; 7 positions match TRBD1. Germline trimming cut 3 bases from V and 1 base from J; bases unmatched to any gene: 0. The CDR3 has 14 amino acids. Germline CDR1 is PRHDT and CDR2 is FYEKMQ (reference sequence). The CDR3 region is CASSLTGSGNTIYF. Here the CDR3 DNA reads TGTGCCAGCAGCTTGACAGGGTCTGGAAACACCATATATTTT.

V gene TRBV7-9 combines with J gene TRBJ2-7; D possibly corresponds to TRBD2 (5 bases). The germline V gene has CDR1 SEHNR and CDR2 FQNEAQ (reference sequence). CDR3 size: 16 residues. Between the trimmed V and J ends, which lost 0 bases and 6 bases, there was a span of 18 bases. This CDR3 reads CASSLAEGPGVIEQYF. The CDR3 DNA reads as TGTGCCAGCAGCTTAGCAGAGGGCCCAGGAGTTATCGAGCAGTACTTC.

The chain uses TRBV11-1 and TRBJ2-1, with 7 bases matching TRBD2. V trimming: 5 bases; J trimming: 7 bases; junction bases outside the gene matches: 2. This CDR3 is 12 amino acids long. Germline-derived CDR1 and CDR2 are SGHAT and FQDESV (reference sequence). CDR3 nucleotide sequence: TGTGCCAGCAGCCCAGCGGGGAATGAGCAGTTCTTC. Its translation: CASSPAGNEQFF.

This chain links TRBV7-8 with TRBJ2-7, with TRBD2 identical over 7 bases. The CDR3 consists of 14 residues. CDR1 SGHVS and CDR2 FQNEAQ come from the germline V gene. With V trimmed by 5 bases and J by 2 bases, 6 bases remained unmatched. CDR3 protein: CASSMGTIAYEQYF. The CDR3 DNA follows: TGTGCCAGCAGCATGGGGACTATCGCCTACGAGCAGTACTTC.